Included here is one T cell receptor (beta chain) sequence, with context. This sample was included in a study of tumor-infiltrating lymphocytes in localized non-small cell lung cancer. The germline V gene encodes CDR1 MRHNA and CDR2 SNTAGT. The CDR3 is 18 residues long. V trimming: 5 bases; J trimming: 0 bases; junction bases outside the gene matches: 12. Sequencing used immunoSEQ multiplex PCR; TCRdb keeps in-frame clones, though not all of them. The table shows about 21,000 clones, with about 80% occurring only once. The sequenced sample consisted of lung tumor tissue. The chain carries TRBV6-4 and TRBJ2-3; 9 bases align to TRBD2. This TCR came from a human donor with non-small cell lung cancer. CDR3 region: CASSPLAGSQTSTDTQYF. The DNA of the CDR3 is TGTGCCAGCAGTCCACTAGCGGGTAGTCAGACTAGCACAGATACGCAGTATTTT.